This TCR beta chain stems from a study of T cell repertoires in cytomegalovirus infection (dated by TCRdb to the late 2010s). Describing the broader study: The HLA type of each donor mattered for the analysis, because public TCR beta signatures pointed to carriage of CMV infection along with the matching HLA type. The full study reports these points: The ex vivo response was dominated by HLA-C-restricted CMV-specific TCR beta clonotypes, which also provided the single most frequent clonotype in two of eight donors. Cumulative frequency of public TCR beta family members discriminated carriers of CMV infection plus the relevant HLA type in this cohort and an independent 352-donor cohort.

This clonotype came up a few times. Its antigen specificity is not known. Per-nucleotide qualities are absent, and no much larger clonotype sits a single base away. The reads were generated on an Illumina HiSeq 1500. Through fastp at Q25 and MiXCR, TCRdb rebuilt clones from the public reads, retaining in-frame beta chains. When rows share a CDR3 protein, they turn into one entry using the most common DNA and genes. Within this sample are fewer than 700,000 distinct CDR3 sequences, with 24% of them counted one time only. 7% to 9% of the sample comes from the top ten. Measured from the cysteine to the phenylalanine, the CDR3 is 21 residues long. Left in the record is the CDR3 DNA by itself, 63 bases read in frame from the first base. The germline V gene (reference sequence) sets CDR1 to LNHNV and CDR2 to YYDKDF. Germline trimming amounts to 0 bases on V and 0 bases on J, with 16 as the count of junction bases outside the gene matches.

The clonotype originates from a human donor in good health (CMV status not recorded). Some clones in this sample may be carry-over from other donors' samples. The sequenced material came from CD8+ T cells from PBMCs. Here the chain combines TRBV15 and TRBJ2-1, and TRBD2 matches 8 of the central bases. The CDR3 here reads CATSRDRELGAGVTSYNEQFF. The DNA is as follows: TGTGCCACCAGCAGAGATCGGGAACTAGGAGCGGGGGTTACCTCCTACAATGAGCAGTTCTTC.